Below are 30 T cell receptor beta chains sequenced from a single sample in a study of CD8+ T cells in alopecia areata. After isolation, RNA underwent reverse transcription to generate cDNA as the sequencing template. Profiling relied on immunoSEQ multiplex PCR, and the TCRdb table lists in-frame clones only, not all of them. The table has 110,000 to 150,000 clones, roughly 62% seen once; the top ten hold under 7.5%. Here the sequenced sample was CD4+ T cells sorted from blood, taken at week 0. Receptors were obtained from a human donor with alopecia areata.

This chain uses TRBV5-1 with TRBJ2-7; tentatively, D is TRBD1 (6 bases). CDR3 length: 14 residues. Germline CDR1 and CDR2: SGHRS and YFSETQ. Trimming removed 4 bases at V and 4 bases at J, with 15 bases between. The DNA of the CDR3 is TGCGCCAGCAGCAACACAGGGAGTAGTTACGAGCAGTACTTC. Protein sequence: CASSNTGSSYEQYF.

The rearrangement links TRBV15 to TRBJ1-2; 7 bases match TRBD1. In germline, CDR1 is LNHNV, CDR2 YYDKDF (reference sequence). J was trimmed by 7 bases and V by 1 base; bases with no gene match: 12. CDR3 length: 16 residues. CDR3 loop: CATSRGDSTILTGYTF. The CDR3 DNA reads TGTGCCACCAGCAGAGGGGACAGTACCATCCTCACTGGCTACACCTTC. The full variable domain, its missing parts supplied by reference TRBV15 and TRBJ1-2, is DAMVIQNPRYQVTQFGKPVTLSCSQTLNHNVMYWYQQKSSQAPKLLFHYYDKDFNNEADTPDNFQSRRPNTSFCFLDIRSPGLGDTAMYLCATSRGDSTILTGYTFGSGTRLTVV.

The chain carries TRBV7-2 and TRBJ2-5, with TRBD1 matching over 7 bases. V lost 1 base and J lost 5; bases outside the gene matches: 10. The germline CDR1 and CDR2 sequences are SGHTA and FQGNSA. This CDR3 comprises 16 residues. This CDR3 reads CASSLGGTVIRETQYF. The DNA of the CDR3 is TGTGCCAGCAGCTTAGGAGGGACAGTCATCCGGGAGACCCAGTACTTC.

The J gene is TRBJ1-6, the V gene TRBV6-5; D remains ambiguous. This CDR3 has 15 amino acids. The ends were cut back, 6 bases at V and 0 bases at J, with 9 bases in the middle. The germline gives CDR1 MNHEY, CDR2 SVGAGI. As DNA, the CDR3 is TGTGCCAGCAGAATCCAGAGCTCCTATAATTCACCCCTCCACTTT. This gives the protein CASRIQSSYNSPLHF.

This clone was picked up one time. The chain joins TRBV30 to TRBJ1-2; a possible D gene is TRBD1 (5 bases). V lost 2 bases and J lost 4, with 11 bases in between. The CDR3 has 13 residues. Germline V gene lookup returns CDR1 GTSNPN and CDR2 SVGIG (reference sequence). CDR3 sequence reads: CAWSQSGSYGYTF. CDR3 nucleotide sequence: TGTGCCTGGAGTCAATCAGGGTCCTATGGCTACACCTTC.

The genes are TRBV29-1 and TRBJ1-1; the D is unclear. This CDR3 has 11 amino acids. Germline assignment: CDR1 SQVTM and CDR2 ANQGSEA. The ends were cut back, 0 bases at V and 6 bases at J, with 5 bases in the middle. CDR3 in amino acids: CSVEDQSEAFF. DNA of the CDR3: TGCAGCGTTGAAGATCAATCTGAAGCTTTCTTT.

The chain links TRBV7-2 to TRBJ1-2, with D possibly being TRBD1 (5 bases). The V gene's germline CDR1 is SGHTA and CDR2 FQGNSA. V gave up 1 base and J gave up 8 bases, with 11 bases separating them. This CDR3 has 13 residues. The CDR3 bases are TGTGCCAGCAGCTTAGAATCGGGGGGAGGCTACACCTTC. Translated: CASSLESGGGYTF.

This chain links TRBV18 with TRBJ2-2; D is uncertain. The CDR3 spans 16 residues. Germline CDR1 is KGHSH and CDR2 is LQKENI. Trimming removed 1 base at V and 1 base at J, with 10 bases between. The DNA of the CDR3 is TGTGCCAGCTCACCACTTGGAAAGGAGAACACCGGGGAGCTGTTTTTT. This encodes CASSPLGKENTGELFF.

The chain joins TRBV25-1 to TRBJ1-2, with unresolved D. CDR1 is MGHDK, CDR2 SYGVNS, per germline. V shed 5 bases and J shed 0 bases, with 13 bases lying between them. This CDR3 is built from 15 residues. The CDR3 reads CASSFDGSPNYGYTF. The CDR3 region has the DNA TGTGCCAGCAGTTTTGACGGTTCACCTAACTATGGCTACACCTTC.

DNA of the CDR3: TGCGCCAGCAGCCAAGAATATTCGAACACCGGGGAGCTGTTTTTT. Its translation: CASSQEYSNTGELFF. The rearrangement uses TRBV4-3 and TRBJ2-2, with D unresolved. The V and J ends lost 0 bases and 0 bases respectively, with 5 bases between them. The CDR3 runs 15 residues. Looked up from germline, CDR1 is LGHNA and CDR2 is YSLEER.

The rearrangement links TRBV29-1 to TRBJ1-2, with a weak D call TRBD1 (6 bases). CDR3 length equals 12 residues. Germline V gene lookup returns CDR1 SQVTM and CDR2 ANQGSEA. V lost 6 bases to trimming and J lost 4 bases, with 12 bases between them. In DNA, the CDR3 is TGCAGCGTCAGGGACACCTCCTATGGCTACACCTTC. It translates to CSVRDTSYGYTF.

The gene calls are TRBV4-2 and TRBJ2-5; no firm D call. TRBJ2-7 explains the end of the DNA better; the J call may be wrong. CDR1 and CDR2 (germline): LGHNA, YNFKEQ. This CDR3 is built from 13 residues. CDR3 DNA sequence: TGTGCCAGCAGCCAAGAAACAACCTACGAGCAGTACTTC. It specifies CASSQETTYEQYF.

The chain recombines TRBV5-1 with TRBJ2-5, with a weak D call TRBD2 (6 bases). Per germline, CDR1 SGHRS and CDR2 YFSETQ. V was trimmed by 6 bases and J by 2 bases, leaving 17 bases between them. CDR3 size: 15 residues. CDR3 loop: CASKIIAEAQETQYF. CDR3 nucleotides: TGCGCCAGCAAAATAATAGCGGAGGCTCAAGAGACCCAGTACTTC.

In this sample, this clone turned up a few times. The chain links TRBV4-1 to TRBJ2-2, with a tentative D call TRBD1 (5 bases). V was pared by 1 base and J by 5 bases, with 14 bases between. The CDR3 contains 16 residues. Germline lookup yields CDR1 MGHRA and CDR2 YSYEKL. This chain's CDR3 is CASSQGGAGETGELFF. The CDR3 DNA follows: TGCGCCAGCAGCCAAGGTGGGGCAGGCGAAACCGGGGAGCTGTTTTTT.

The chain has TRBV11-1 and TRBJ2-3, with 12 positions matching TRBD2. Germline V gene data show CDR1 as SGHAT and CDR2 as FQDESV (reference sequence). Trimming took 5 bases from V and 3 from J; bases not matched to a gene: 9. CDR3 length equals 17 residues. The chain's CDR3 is CASSRLAGAGRTDTQYF. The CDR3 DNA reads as TGTGCCAGCAGCCGACTAGCGGGGGCCGGGAGGACAGATACGCAGTATTTT.

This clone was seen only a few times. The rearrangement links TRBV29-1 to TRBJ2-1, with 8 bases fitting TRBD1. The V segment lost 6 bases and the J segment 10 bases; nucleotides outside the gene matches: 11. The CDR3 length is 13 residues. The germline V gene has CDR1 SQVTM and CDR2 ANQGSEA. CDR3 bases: TGCAGCGTATCGGGACAGGCTCTAAGGGAGCAGTTCTTC. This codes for CSVSGQALREQFF.

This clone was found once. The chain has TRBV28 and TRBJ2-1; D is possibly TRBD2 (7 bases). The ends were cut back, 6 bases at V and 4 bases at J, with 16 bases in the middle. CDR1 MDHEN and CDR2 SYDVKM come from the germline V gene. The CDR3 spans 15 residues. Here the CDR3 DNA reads TGTGCCAGCAGCCCCGGGGGCGGGGGATACAATGAGCAGTTCTTC. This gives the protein CASSPGGGGYNEQFF.

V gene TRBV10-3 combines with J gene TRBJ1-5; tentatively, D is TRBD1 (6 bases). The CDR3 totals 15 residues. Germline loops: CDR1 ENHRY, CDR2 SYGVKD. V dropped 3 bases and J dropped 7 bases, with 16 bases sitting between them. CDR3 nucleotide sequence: TGTGCCATCAGTGACTCCGACAGGCTATTACAGCCCCAGCATTTT. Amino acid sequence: CAISDSDRLLQPQHF.

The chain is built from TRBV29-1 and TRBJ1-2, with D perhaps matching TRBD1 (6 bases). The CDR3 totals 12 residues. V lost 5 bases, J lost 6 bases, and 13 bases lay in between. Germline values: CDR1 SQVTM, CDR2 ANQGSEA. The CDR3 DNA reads TGCAGCGTTCTACAGGGTCCCAATGGCTACACCTTC. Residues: CSVLQGPNGYTF.

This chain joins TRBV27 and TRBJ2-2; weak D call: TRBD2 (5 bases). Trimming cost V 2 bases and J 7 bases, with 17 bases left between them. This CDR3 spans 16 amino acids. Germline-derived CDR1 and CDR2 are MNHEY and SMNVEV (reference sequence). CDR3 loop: CASSLTGIVGGGELFF. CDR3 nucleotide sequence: TGTGCCAGCAGTTTAACCGGGATAGTAGGAGGCGGGGAGCTGTTTTTT.

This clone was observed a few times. The CDR3 reads CSVYDRSGYTF. The CDR3, as DNA: TGCAGCGTTTATGACAGGTCTGGCTACACCTTC. The chain recombines TRBV29-1 with TRBJ1-2, with D maybe TRBD1 (6 bases). The CDR3 runs to 11 residues. The V gene's germline CDR1 is SQVTM and CDR2 ANQGSEA. Trimming shortened V by 5 bases and J by 7 bases, and 11 bases separated the two germline ends.

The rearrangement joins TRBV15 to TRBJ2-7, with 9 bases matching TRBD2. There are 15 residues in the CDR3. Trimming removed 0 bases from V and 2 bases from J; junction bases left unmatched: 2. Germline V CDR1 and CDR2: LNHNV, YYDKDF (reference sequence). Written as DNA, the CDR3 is TGTGCCACCAGCAGAGAAGGCGGGGGGGCCTACGAGCAGTACTTC. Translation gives CATSREGGGAYEQYF. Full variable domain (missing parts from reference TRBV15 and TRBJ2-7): DAMVIQNPRYQVTQFGKPVTLSCSQTLNHNVMYWYQQKSSQAPKLLFHYYDKDFNNEADTPDNFQSRRPNTSFCFLDIRSPGLGDTAMYLCATSREGGGAYEQYFGPGTRLTVT.

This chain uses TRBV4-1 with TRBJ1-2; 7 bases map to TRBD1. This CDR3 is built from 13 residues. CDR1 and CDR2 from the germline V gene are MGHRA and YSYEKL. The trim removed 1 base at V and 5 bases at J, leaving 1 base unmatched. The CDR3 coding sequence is TGCGCCAGCAGCCAAGCACAGGGGTATGGCTACACCTTC. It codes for CASSQAQGYGYTF.

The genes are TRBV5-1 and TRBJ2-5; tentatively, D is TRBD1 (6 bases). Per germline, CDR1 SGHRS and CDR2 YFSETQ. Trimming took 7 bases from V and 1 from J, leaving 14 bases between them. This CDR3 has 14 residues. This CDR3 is CASREGGIQETQYF. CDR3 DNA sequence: TGCGCCAGCCGAGAAGGGGGAATCCAAGAGACCCAGTACTTC.

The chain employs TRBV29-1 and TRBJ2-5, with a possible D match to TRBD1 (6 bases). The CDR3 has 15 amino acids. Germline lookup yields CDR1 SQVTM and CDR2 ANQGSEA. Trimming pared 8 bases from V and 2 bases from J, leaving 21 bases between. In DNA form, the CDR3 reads TGCAGCTCACTGGGGAGACAGGCCTTGCAAGAGACCCAGTACTTC. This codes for CSSLGRQALQETQYF.

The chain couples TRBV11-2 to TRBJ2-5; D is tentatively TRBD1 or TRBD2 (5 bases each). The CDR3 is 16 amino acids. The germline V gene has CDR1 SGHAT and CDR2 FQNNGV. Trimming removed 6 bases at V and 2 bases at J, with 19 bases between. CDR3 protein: CASRQPGRGVQETQYF. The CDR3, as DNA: TGTGCCAGCAGGCAACCGGGGCGCGGAGTACAAGAGACCCAGTACTTC. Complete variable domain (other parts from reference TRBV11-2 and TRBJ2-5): EAGVAQSPRYKIIEKRQSVAFWCNPISGHATLYWYQQILGQGPKLLIQFQNNGVVDDSQLPKDRFSAERLKGVDSTLKIQPAKLEDSAVYLCASRQPGRGVQETQYFGPGTRLLVL.

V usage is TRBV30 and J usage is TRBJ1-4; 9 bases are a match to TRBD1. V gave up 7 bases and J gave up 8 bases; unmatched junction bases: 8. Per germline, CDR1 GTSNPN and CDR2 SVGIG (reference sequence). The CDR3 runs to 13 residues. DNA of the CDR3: TGTGCCTCCAACAGGGGGCATAAGGAAAAACTGTTTTTT. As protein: CASNRGHKEKLFF.

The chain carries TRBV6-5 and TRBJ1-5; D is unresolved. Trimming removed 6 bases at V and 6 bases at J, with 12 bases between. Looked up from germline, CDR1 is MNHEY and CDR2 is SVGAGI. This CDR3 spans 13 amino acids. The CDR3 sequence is CASSNRERQPQHF. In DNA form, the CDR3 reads TGTGCCAGCAGCAATCGCGAGCGTCAGCCCCAGCATTTT.

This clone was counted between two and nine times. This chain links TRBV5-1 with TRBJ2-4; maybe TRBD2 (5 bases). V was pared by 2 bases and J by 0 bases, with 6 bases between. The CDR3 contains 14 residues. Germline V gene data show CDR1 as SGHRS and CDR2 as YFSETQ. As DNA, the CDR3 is TGCGCCAGCAGCTTCGGGATAGCCAAAAACATTCAGTACTTC. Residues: CASSFGIAKNIQYF.

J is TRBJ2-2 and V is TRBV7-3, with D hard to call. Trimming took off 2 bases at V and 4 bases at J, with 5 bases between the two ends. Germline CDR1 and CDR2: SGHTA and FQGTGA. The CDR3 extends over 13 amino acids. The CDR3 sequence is CASSLGSTGELFF. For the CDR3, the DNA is TGTGCCAGCAGCTTAGGCAGCACCGGGGAGCTGTTTTTT.